This TCR beta chain is drawn from a study of cytomegalovirus exposure and HLA in healthy donors. Findings and limits, study-wide: In a later analysis, DRB1 alleles had the most associated TCRs; HLA-C alleles the fewest. Fewer than 20,000 TCR beta sequences were associated with HLA alleles at 0.05 false discovery rate in a later analysis. Previously analyzed data showed that most TCR beta V segments were productive at a frequency of about 87% or about 30%.

This clone was observed once. Antigen unknown. Trimming pared 0 bases from V and 6 bases from J, leaving 6 bases between. The CDR3 spans 12 residues. CDR1 SGHNT and CDR2 YYREEE come from the germline V gene (reference sequence). The PCR contained 60 Vbeta and 13 Jbeta primers. Assay: immunoSEQ multiplex PCR; the TCRdb copy retains only in-frame clones and omits some. The sample lists fewer than 250,000 clones; over 75% were seen once. The source is a girl aged 2-15 years in good health and CMV-seronegative. Input material: PBMCs. This chain links TRBV5-4 with TRBJ1-1; D perhaps matches TRBD1 (6 bases). The CDR3 loop reads CASSLEGAEAFF. CDR3 DNA sequence: TGTGCCAGCAGCTTGGAGGGGGCTGAAGCTTTCTTT.